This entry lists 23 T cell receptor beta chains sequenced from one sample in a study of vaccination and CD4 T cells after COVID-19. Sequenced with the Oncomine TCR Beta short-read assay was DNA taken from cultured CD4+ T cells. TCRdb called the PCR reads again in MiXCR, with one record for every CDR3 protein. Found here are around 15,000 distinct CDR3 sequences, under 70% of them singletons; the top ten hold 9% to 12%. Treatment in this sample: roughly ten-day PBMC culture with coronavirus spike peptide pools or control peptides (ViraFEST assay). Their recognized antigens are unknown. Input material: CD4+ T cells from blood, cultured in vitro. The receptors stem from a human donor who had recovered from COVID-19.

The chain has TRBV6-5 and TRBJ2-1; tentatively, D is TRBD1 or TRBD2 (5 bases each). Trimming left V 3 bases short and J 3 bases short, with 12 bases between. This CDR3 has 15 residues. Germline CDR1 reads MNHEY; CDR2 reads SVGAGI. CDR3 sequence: CASSYRLGRYNEQFF. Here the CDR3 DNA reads TGTGCCAGCAGTTATAGATTGGGACGCTACAATGAGCAGTTCTTC.

As DNA, the CDR3 is TGTGCCAGCAGTTCACTCCGGGGCCGCTCCTACGAGCAGTACTTC. Its translation: CASSSLRGRSYEQYF. The chain links TRBV28 to TRBJ2-7; D might be TRBD1 or TRBD2, each matching 5 bases. Germline-derived CDR1 and CDR2 are MDHEN and SYDVKM. The CDR3 spans 15 residues. Trimming shortened V by 4 bases and J by 0 bases, and 13 bases separated the two germline ends.

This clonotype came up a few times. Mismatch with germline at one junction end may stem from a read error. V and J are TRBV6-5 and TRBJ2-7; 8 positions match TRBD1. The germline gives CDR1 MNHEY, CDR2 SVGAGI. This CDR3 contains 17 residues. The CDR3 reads CARSLFLGGQDTYEQYF. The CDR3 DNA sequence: TGTGCCAGGAGTTTATTTTTGGGGGGACAGGACACCTACGAGCAGTACTTC.

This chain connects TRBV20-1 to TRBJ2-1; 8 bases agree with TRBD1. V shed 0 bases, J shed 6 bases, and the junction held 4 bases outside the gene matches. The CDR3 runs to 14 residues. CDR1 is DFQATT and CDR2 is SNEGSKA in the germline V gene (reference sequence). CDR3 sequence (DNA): TGCAGTGCTAGAGACGGACAGGGAGGCAATGAGCAGTTCTTC. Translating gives CSARDGQGGNEQFF.

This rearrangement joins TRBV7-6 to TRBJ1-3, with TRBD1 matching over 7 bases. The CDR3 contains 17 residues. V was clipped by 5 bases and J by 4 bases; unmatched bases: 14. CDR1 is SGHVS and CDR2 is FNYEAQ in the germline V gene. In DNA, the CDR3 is TGTGCCAGCAGCGAACGGACGACAGGGATGGAGGGAAACACCATATATTTT. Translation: CASSERTTGMEGNTIYF.

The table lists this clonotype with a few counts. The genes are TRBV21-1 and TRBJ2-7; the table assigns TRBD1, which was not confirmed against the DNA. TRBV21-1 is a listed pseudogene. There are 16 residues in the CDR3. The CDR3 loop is CASSTHGEGVTYEQYF. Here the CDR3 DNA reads TGTGCCAGCAGCACCCACGGTGAGGGGGTTACCTACGAGCAGTACTTC.

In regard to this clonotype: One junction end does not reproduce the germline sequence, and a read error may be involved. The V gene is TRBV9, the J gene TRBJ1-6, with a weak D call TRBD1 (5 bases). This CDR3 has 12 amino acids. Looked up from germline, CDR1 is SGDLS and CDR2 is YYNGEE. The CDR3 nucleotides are TGTGCCAGCAGCGTTAGCTCCGGGACCCTGAACTTT. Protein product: CASSVSSGTLNF. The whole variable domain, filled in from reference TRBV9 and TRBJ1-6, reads DSGVTQTPKHLITATGQRVTLRCSPRSGDLSVYWYQQSLDQGLQFLIQYYNGEERAKGNILERFSAQQFPDLHSELNLSSLELGDSALYFCASSVSSGTLNFGNGTRLTVT.

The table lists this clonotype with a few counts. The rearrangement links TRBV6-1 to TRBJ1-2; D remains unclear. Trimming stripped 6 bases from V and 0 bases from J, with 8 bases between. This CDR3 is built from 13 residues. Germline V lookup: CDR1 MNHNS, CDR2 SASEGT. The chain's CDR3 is CASRPEANYGYTF. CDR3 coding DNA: TGTGCCAGCAGGCCCGAGGCTAACTATGGCTACACCTTC.

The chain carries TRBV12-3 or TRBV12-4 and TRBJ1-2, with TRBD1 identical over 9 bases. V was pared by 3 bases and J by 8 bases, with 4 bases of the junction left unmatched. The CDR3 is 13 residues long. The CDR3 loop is CASSFGDRVGYTF. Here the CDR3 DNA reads TGTGCCAGCAGTTTCGGGGACAGGGTAGGCTACACCTTC.

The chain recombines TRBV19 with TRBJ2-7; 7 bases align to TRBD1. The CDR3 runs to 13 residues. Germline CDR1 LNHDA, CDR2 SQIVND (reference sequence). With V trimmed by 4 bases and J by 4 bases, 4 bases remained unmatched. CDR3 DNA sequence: TGTGCCAGTAGTACGAGACAGGGTTACGAGCAGTACTTC. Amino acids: CASSTRQGYEQYF.

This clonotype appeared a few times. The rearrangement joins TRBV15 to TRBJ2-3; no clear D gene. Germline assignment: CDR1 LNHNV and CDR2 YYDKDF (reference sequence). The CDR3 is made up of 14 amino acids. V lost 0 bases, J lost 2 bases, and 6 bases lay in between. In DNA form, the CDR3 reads TGTGCCACCAGCAGAGACAGTCACACAGATACGCAGTATTTT. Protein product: CATSRDSHTDTQYF. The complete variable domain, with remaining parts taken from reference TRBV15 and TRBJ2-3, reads DAMVIQNPRYQVTQFGKPVTLSCSQTLNHNVMYWYQQKSSQAPKLLFHYYDKDFNNEADTPDNFQSRRPNTSFCFLDIRSPGLGDTAMYLCATSRDSHTDTQYFGPGTRLTVL.

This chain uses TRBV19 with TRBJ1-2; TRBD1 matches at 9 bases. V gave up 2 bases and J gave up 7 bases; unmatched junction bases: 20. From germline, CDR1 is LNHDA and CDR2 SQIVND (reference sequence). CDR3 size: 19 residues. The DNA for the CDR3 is TGTGCCAGTAGTATAACGAGGCCCGGGACAGGGCCCCTTTTAAGTGGCTACACCTTC. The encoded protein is CASSITRPGTGPLLSGYTF. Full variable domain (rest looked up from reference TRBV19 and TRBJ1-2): DGGITQSPKYLFRKEGQNVTLSCEQNLNHDAMYWYRQDPGQGLRLIYYSQIVNDFQKGDIAEGYSVSREKKESFPLTVTSAQKNPTAFYLCASSITRPGTGPLLSGYTFGSGTRLTVV.

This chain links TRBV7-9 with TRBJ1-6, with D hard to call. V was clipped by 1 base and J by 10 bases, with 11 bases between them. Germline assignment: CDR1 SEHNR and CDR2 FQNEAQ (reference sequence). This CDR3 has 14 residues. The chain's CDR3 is CASSLDVDESPLHF. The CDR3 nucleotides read TGTGCCAGCAGCTTAGACGTGGACGAGTCACCCCTCCACTTT.

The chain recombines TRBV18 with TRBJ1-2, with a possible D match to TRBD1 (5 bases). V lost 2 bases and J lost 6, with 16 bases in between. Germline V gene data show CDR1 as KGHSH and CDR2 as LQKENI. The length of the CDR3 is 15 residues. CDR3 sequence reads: CASSPDAGTGDGYTF. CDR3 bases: TGTGCCAGCTCACCAGACGCAGGGACGGGTGATGGCTACACCTTC.

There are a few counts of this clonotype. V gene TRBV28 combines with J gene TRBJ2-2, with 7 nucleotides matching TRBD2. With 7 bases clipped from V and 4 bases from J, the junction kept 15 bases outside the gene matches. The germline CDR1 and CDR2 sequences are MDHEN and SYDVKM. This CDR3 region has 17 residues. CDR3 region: CASKFARRGTSTGELFF. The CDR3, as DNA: TGTGCCAGCAAGTTCGCTCGGCGGGGGACGAGCACCGGGGAGCTGTTTTTT. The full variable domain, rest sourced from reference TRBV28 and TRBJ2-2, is DVKVTQSSRYLVKRTGEKVFLECVQDMDHENMFWYRQDPGLGLRLIYFSYDVKMKEKGDIPEGYSVSREKKERFSLILESASTNQTSMYLCASKFARRGTSTGELFFGEGSRLTVL.

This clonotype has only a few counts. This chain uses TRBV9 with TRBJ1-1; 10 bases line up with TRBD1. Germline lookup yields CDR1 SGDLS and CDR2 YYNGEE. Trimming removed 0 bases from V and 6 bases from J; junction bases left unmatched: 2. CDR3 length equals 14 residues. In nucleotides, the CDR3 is TGTGCCAGCAGCGTAGCGGACAGGGGGTCTGAAGCTTTCTTT. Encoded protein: CASSVADRGSEAFF. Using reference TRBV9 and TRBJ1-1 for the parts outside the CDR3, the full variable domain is DSGVTQTPKHLITATGQRVTLRCSPRSGDLSVYWYQQSLDQGLQFLIQYYNGEERAKGNILERFSAQQFPDLHSELNLSSLELGDSALYFCASSVADRGSEAFFGQGTRLTVV.

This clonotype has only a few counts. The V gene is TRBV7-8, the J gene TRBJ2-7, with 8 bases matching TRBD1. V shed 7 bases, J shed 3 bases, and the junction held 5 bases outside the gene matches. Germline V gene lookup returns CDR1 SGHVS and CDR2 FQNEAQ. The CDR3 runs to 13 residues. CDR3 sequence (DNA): TGTGCCAGCACTCAAGACAGGGGCTACGAGCAGTACTTC. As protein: CASTQDRGYEQYF.

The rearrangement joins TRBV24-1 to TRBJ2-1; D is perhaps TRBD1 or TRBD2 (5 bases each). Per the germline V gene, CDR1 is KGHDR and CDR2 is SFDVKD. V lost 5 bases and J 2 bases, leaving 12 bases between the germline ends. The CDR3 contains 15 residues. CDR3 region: CATSARGTTYNEQFF. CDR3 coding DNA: TGTGCCACCAGTGCCCGGGGCACGACCTACAATGAGCAGTTCTTC.

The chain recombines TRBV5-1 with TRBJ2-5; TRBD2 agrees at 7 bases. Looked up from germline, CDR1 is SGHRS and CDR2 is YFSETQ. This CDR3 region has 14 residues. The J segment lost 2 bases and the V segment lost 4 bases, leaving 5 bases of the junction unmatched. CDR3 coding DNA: TGCGCCAGCAGCGCGGGGGTTCGACAAGAGACCCAGTACTTC. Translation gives CASSAGVRQETQYF.

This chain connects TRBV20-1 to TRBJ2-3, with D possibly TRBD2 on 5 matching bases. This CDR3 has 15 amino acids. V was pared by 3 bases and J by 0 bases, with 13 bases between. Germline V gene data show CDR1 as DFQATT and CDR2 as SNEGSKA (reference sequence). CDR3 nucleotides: TGCAGTGCTAGCCCTAGTCCGGGGAGCACAGATACGCAGTATTTT. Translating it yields CSASPSPGSTDTQYF.

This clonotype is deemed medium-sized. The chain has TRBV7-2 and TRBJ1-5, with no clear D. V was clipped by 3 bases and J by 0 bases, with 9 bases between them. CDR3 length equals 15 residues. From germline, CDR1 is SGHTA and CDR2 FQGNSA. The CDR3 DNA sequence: TGTGCCAGCAGCTTGAGGGCCTATAGCAATCAGCCCCAGCATTTT. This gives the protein CASSLRAYSNQPQHF. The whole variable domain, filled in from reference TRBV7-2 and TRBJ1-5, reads GAGVSQSPSNKVTEKGKDVELRCDPISGHTALYWYRQSLGQGLEFLIYFQGNSAPDKSGLPSDRFSAERTGGSVSTLTIQRTQQEDSAVYLCASSLRAYSNQPQHFGDGTRLSIL.

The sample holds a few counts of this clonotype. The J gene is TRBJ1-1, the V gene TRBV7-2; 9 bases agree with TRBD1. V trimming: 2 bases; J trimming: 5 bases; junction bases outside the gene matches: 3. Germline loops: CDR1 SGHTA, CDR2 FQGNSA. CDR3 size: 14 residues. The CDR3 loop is CASSLQGQGTEAFF. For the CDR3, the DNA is TGTGCCAGCAGCTTACAAGGACAGGGGACTGAAGCTTTCTTT.

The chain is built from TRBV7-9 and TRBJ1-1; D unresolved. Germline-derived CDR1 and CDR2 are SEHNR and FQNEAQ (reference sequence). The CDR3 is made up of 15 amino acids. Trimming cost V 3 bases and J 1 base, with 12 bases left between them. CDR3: CASSFVRQKNTEAFF. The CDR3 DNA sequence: TGTGCCAGCAGCTTTGTGCGGCAGAAGAACACTGAAGCTTTCTTT.